One and the same sample provided the 11 T cell receptor beta chains below, sequenced in a study of PD-1 blockade in classical Hodgkin lymphoma. All the patients suffered relapse after autologous stem cell transplantation, and brentuximab vedotin exposure differed. The method was immunoSEQ multiplex PCR; TCRdb's version includes in-frame clones alone and lacks a portion of them. The top ten hold 8% to 13% of the sample, which has more than 45,000 clones, around 93% seen once. This specimen was peripheral blood mononuclear cells (PBMCs), taken before the second cycle of nivolumab. These receptor sequences come from a human donor with classical Hodgkin lymphoma.

This rearrangement joins TRBV6-5 to TRBJ2-7, with 10 bases matching TRBD2. After removal of 5 bases from V and 2 bases from J, the junction contained 6 bases not matched to a gene. CDR1 MNHEY and CDR2 SVGAGI come from the germline V gene. This CDR3 region has 15 residues. Here the CDR3 DNA reads TGTGCCAGCAGTCCCCGGACTAGCGGAACCTACGAGCAGTACTTC. This encodes CASSPRTSGTYEQYF.

This chain joins TRBV5-1 and TRBJ2-7; possibly TRBD2 for D (6 bases). Trimming removed 0 bases from V and 1 base from J, with 14 bases in between. CDR1 and CDR2 (germline): SGHRS, YFSETQ. The CDR3 contains 16 residues. The CDR3 is CASSLGAGSLSYEQYF. The CDR3 nucleotides are TGCGCCAGCAGCTTGGGTGCCGGGAGCCTATCCTACGAGCAGTACTTC.

This rearrangement joins TRBV27 to TRBJ2-2; no clear D. Trimming removed 2 bases at V and 7 bases at J, with 2 bases between. The CDR3 is made up of 11 amino acids. Germline V gene lookup returns CDR1 MNHEY and CDR2 SMNVEV (reference sequence). This chain's CDR3 is CASSLDGELFF. In nucleotides, the CDR3 is TGTGCCAGCAGTTTAGACGGGGAGCTGTTTTTT.

V usage is TRBV7-9 and J usage is TRBJ2-2; maybe TRBD1 (6 bases). The CDR3 extends over 18 amino acids. Germline lookup yields CDR1 SEHNR and CDR2 FQNEAQ (reference sequence). V was trimmed by 5 bases and J by 4 bases, leaving 23 bases between them. The CDR3 region has the DNA TGTGCCAGCAGCCCCTACCTCTTTGACAGGTCCATCACCGGGGAGCTGTTTTTT. It encodes CASSPYLFDRSITGELFF.

The V and J genes are TRBV19 and TRBJ1-1; D is unclear. The germline gives CDR1 LNHDA, CDR2 SQIVND (reference sequence). V was pared by 6 bases and J by 6 bases, with 20 bases between. This CDR3 has 15 residues. CDR3 region: CASRHPRTVYAEAFF. The CDR3 nucleotides read TGTGCCAGTAGGCACCCGCGCACAGTTTACGCTGAAGCTTTCTTT.

This sequence joins TRBV27 and TRBJ2-7; 7 bases are shared with TRBD2. Losses at the gene ends were 2 bases for V and 0 bases for J; bases not matched to a gene: 7. Germline V lookup: CDR1 MNHEY, CDR2 SMNVEV (reference sequence). The CDR3 has 16 amino acids. CDR3 region: CASSLASGPFSYEQYF. DNA of the CDR3: TGTGCCAGCAGTTTAGCTAGCGGACCTTTCTCCTACGAGCAGTACTTC.

The chain links TRBV7-3 to TRBJ2-7, with a weak D call TRBD1 (6 bases). Germline V CDR1 and CDR2: SGHTA, FQGTGA. V was pared by 5 bases and J by 1 base, with 12 bases between. The CDR3 is 14 amino acids. CDR3 in amino acids: CASSPNGQSYEQYF. CDR3 DNA sequence: TGTGCCAGCAGCCCGAACGGACAGTCCTACGAGCAGTACTTC.

CDR3 DNA sequence: TGCGCCAGCAGCCAATCGGCCTTTGGGGGGTTTGGAAGCTACGAGCAGTACTTC. This gives the protein CASSQSAFGGFGSYEQYF. The chain joins TRBV4-3 to TRBJ2-7; weak D call: TRBD2 (6 bases). The V gene lost 2 bases and the J gene lost 3 bases, with 23 bases spanning the gap. The CDR3 totals 18 residues. Germline assignment: CDR1 LGHNA and CDR2 YSLEER.

The rearrangement uses TRBV21-1 and TRBJ2-7; the table's D call, TRBD1, has no DNA check behind it. TRBV21-1 is listed as a pseudogene. The CDR3 is made up of 14 amino acids. The CDR3 region has the DNA TGTGCCAGCAGCGAAGCGCGCAGGGGCCACGAGCAGTACTTC. Translation gives CASSEARRGHEQYF.

The chain employs TRBV2 and TRBJ1-1; D possibly corresponds to TRBD1 (6 bases). The CDR3 covers 14 residues. V shed 7 bases and J shed 1 base, with 13 bases lying between them. Germline CDR1 reads SNHLY; CDR2 reads FYNNEI. CDR3 DNA: TGTGCCAGCATGAGCCCGGACAGGAACACTGAAGCTTTCTTT. It yields the protein CASMSPDRNTEAFF.

The chain is built from TRBV11-1 and TRBJ2-2, with 9 bases lining up with TRBD2. This CDR3 has 17 amino acids. The germline V gene has CDR1 SGHAT and CDR2 FQDESV (reference sequence). V lost 5 bases, J lost 6 bases, and 13 bases stayed unmatched. CDR3 in amino acids: CASSPRLAGKIAGELFF. The CDR3 nucleotides read TGTGCCAGCAGCCCCCGTCTAGCGGGAAAGATCGCCGGGGAGCTGTTTTTT.